These T cell receptor beta chains were read from a single sample in a study of response to subunit inactivated influenza vaccine. One entry per CDR3 protein results from TCRdb running MiXCR on the RT-PCR reads. The data hold around 760,000 distinct CDR3 sequences, with about 15% observed a single time. The sequences come from PBMCs from blood, collected about 14 days before vaccination. These receptors came from a man aged 45-60 years who received an inactivated influenza vaccine. CDR3s leave out the opening cysteine and the closing phenylalanine or tryptophan.

V,J,CDR3
TRBV4-2,TRBJ2-5,ASSQGVGQGLIGGQETQY
TRBV24-1,TRBJ1-5,ATSDGDQPQH
TRBV13,TRBJ2-5,ASSRLAGGKETQY
TRBV6-1,TRBJ1-1,ASRGYRSGTEAF
TRBV12-3/TRBV12-4,TRBJ1-6,ASSDAGGNSPLH
TRBV21-1,TRBJ2-2,ASSKAPRRSCTGELF
TRBV4-3,TRBJ2-1,ASSHGLAGLKGNEQF
TRBV15,TRBJ2-1,ATSRELAGGGRNEQF
TRBV3-1,TRBJ2-6,ASSRLQGSGANVLT
TRBV27,TRBJ2-3,ASSGQNTDTQY
TRBV6-2/TRBV6-3,TRBJ2-7,ASSYSLLGNEQY
TRBV5-4,TRBJ2-4,ASSLLRDRKFLAKNIQY
TRBV5-1,TRBJ2-6,ASSSTAGSGANVLT
TRBV12-3/TRBV12-4,TRBJ1-6,ASSLRGGISPLH
TRBV4-3,TRBJ1-5,ASSQDSGAGQPQH
TRBV10-3,TRBJ2-2,AIRGSGGSGELF
TRBV12-3/TRBV12-4,TRBJ1-2,ASSPTGSGYT
TRBV20-1,TRBJ2-1,SAQLRGANEQF
TRBV6-1,TRBJ2-3,ASSEVRTDTQY
TRBV20-1,TRBJ2-7,SASTGTSVYEQY
TRBV4-1,TRBJ1-4,ASSQAVSEKLF
TRBV28,TRBJ1-3,ASSPTGQNSGNTIY
TRBV6-5,TRBJ2-1,ASIYSGAYNEQF
TRBV4-3,TRBJ2-1,ASSQGNRNLDNEQF